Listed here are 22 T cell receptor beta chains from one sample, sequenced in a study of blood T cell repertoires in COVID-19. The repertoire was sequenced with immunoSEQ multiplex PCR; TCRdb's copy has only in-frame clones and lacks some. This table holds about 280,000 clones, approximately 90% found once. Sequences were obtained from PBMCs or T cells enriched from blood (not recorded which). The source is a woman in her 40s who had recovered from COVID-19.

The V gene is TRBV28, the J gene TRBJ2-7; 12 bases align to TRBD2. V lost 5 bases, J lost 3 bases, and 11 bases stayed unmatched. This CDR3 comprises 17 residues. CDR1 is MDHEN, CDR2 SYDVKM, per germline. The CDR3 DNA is TGTGCCAGCAGTGGGGTGACTAGCGGGAGTGAAGGCTACGAGCAGTACTTC. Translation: CASSGVTSGSEGYEQYF.

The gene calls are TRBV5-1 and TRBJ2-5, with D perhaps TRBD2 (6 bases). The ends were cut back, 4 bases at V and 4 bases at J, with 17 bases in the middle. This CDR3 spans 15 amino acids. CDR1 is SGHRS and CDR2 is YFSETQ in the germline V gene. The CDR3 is CASSRRLVERETQYF. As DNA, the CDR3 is TGCGCCAGCAGCCGTAGACTAGTTGAGCGAGAGACCCAGTACTTC.

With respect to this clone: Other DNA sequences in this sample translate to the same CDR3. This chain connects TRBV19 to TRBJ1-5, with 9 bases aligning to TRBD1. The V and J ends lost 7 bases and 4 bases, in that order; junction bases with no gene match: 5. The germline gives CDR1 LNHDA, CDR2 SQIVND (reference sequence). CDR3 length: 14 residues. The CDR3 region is CASTRQGGNQPQHF. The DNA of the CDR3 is TGTGCCAGTACCAGACAGGGGGGGAATCAGCCCCAGCATTTT.

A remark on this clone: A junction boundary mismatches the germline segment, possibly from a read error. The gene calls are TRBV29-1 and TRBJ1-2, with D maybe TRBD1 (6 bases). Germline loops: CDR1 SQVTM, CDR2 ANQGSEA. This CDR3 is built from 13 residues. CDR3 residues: CSVEDLGGQGKAF. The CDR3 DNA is TGCAGCGTTGAAGATTTAGGTGGGCAGGGGAAGGCCTTC.

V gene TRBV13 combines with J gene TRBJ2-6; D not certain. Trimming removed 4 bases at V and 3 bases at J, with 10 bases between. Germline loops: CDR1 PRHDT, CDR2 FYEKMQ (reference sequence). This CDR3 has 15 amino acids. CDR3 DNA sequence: TGTGCCAGCAGCTCCCGGGTGAGTGGGGCCAACGTCCTGACTTTC. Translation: CASSSRVSGANVLTF.

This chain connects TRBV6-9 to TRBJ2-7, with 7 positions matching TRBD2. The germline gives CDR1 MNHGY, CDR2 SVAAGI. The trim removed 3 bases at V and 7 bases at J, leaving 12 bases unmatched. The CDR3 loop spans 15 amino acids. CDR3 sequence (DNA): TGTGCCAGCAGTTACCTTCGGGCTCAGGGAGGGGAGCAGTACTTC. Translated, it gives CASSYLRAQGGEQYF.

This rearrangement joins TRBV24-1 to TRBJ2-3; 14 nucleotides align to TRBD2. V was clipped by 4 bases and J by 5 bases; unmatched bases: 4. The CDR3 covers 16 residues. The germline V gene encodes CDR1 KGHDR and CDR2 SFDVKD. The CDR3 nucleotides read TGTGCCACCAGTGAGGACGGACTAGCGGGAGGAGATACGCAGTATTTT. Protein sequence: CATSEDGLAGGDTQYF.

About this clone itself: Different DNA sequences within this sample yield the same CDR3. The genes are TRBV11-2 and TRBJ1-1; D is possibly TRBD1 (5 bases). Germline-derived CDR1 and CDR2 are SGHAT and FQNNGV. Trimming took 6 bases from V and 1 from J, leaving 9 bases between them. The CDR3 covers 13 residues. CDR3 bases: TGTGCCAGCAGTCTTGACAGGAACACTGAAGCTTTCTTT. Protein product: CASSLDRNTEAFF.

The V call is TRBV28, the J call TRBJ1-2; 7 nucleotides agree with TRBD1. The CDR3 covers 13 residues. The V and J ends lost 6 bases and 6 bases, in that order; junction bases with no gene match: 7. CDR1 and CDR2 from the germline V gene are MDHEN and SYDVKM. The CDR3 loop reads CASRTDRRDGYTF. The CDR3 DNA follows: TGTGCCAGCAGGACGGACAGGCGCGATGGCTACACCTTC.

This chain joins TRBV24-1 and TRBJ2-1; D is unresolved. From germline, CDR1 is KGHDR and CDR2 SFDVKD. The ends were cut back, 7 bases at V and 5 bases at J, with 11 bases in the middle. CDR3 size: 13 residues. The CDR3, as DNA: TGTGCCACCAGGGTTCGCCAGGACAATGAGCAGTTCTTC. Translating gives CATRVRQDNEQFF.

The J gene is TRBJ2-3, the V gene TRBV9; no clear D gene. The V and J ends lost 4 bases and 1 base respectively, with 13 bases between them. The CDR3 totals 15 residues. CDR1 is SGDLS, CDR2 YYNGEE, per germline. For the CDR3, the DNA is TGTGCCAGCAGCCCCCGGATCGGAGGCACAGATACGCAGTATTTT. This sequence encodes CASSPRIGGTDTQYF.

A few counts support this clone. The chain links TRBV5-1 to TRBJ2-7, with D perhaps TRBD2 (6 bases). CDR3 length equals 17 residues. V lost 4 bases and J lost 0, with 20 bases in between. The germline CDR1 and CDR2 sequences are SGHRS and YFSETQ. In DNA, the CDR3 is TGCGCCAGCAGCGGGGGGTTAGCGGCTAAATCCTCCTACGAGCAGTACTTC. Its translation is CASSGGLAAKSSYEQYF.

In DNA form, the CDR3 reads TGTGCCAGCAGCTTGGGTTTCGCTAGCCGCTCCTACAATGAGCAGTTCTTC. Amino acid sequence: CASSLGFASRSYNEQFF. This rearrangement joins TRBV5-6 to TRBJ2-1, with TRBD2 as a possible D gene (5 bases). Germline CDR1 SGHDT, CDR2 YYEEEE. The length of the CDR3 is 17 residues. The ends were cut back, 0 bases at V and 0 bases at J, with 13 bases in the middle.

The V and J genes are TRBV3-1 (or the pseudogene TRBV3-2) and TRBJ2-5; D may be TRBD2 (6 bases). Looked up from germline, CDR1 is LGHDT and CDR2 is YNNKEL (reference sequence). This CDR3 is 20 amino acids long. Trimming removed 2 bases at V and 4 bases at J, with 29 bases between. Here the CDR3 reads CASSQQRPSAKVVTVETQYF. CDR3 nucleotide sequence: TGTGCCAGCAGCCAACAGCGCCCTAGCGCCAAGGTGGTGACCGTAGAGACCCAGTACTTC.

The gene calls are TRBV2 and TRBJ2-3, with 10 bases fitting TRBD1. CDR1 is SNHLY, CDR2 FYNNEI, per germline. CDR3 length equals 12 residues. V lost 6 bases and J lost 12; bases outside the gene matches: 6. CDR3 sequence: CASRGDRGAQYF. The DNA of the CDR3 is TGTGCCAGCAGGGGGGACAGGGGAGCACAGTATTTT.

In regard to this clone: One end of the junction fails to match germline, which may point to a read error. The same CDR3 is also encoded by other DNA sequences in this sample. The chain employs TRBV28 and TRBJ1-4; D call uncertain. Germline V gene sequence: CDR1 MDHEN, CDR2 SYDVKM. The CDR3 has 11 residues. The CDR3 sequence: CASSLNEKLFF. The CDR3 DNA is TGTGCCAGCAGTTTAAATGAGAAACTGTTTTTT.

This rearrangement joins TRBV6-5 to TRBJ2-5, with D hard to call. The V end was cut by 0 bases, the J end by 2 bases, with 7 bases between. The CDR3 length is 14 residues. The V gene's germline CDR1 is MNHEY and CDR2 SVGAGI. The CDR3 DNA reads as TGTGCCAGCAGTTACTCGAGCGTACAAGAGACCCAGTACTTC. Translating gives CASSYSSVQETQYF.

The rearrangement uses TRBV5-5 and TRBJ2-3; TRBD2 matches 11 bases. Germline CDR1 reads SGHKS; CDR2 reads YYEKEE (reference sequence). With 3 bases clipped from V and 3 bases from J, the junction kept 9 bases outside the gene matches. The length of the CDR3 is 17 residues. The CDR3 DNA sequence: TGTGCCAGCAGCTGGAGGGGCACTAGCGGGAGTACAGATACGCAGTATTTT. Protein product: CASSWRGTSGSTDTQYF. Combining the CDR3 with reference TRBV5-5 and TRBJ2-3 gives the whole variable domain DAGVTQSPTHLIKTRGQQVTLRCSPISGHKSVSWYQQVLGQGPQFIFQYYEKEERGRGNFPDRFSARQFPNYSSELNVNALLLGDSALYLCASSWRGTSGSTDTQYFGPGTRLTVL.

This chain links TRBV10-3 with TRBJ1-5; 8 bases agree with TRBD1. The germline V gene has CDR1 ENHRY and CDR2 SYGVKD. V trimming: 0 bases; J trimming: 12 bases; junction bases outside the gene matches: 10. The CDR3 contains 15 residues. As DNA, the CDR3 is TGTGCCATCAGTGAGTCGGGACAGGCCAATCGGGGCCAGCATTTT. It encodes CAISESGQANRGQHF.

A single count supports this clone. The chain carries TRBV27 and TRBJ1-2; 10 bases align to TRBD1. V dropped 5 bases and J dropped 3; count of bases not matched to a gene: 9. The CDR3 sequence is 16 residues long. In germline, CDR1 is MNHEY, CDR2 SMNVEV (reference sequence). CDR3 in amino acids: CASSAWTGGRDYGYTF. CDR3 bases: TGTGCCAGCAGTGCATGGACAGGGGGACGGGACTATGGCTACACCTTC.

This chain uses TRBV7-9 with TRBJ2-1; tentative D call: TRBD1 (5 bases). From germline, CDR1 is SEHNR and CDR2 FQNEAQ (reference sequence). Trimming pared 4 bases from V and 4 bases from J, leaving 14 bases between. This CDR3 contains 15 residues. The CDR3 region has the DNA TGTGCCAGCAGCTCAGGAACAGGACGATACAATGAGCAGTTCTTC. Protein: CASSSGTGRYNEQFF.

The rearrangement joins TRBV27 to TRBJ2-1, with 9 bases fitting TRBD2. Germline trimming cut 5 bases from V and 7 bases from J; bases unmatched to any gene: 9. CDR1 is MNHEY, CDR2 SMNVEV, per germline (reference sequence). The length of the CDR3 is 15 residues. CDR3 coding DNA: TGTGCCAGCAGTCATTTAGCGGGAGAGGCGAATGAGCAGTTCTTC. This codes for CASSHLAGEANEQFF.